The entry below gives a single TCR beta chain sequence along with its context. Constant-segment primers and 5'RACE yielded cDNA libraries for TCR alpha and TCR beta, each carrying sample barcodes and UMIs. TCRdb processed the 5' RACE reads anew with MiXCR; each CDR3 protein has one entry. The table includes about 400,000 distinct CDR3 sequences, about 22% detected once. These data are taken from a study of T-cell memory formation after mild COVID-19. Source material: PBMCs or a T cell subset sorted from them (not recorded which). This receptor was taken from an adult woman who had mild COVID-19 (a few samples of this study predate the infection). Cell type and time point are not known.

CDR3 in amino acids: CASSTYRDGYTF. The CDR3 DNA reads as TGTGCCAGCAGCACCTACAGGGATGGCTACACCTTC. This chain joins TRBV9 and TRBJ1-2, with TRBD1 as a possible D gene (6 bases). CDR1 and CDR2 from the germline V gene are SGDLS and YYNGEE. CDR3 length equals 12 residues. Trimming removed 4 bases from V and 6 bases from J, with 10 bases in between. Filled out from reference TRBV9 and TRBJ1-2, the complete variable domain reads DSGVTQTPKHLITATGQRVTLRCSPRSGDLSVYWYQQSLDQGLQFLIQYYNGEERAKGNILERFSAQQFPDLHSELNLSSLELGDSALYFCASSTYRDGYTFGSGTRLTVV.